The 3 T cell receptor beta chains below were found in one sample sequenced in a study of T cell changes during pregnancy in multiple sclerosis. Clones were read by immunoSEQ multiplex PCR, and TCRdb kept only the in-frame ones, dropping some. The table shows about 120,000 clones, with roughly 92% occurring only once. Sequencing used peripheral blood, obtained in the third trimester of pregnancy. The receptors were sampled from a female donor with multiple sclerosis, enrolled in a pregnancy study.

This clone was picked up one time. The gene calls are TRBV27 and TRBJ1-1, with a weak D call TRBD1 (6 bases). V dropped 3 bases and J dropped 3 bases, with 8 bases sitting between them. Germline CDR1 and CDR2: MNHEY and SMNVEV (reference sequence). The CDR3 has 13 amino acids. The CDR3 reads CASSLGADTEAFF. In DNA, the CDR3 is TGTGCCAGCAGTTTGGGGGCCGACACTGAAGCTTTCTTT.

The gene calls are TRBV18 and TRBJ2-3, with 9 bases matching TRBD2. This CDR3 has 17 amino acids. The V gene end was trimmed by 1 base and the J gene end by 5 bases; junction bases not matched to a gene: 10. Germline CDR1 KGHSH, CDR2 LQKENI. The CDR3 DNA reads TGTGCCAGCTCACCACAAGTAGCGGGAGTGTCGGGAGATACGCAGTATTTT. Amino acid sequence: CASSPQVAGVSGDTQYF.

The DNA of the CDR3 is TGTGCCAGCAGTTTAAGTCAGTCCTATGGCTACACCTTC. The encoded protein is CASSLSQSYGYTF. J is TRBJ1-2 and V is TRBV27, with unresolved D. The CDR3 covers 13 residues. V lost 2 bases and J 4 bases, leaving 8 bases between the germline ends. From germline, CDR1 is MNHEY and CDR2 SMNVEV (reference sequence).